The 9 T cell receptor beta chains listed next were all sequenced from one sample in a study of cytomegalovirus exposure and HLA in healthy donors. The PCR ran on 60 Vbeta and 13 Jbeta primers. Profiling relied on immunoSEQ multiplex PCR, and the TCRdb table lists in-frame clones only, not all of them. This sample contains 100,000 or so clones. The sequenced sample was PBMCs. These receptors came from a young woman in good health and CMV-seronegative.

The genes are TRBV23-1 and TRBJ2-7; TRBD1 might be the D (5 bases). TRBV23-1 is designated an ORF whose function remains uncertain. The CDR3 is 14 amino acids. Trimming removed 7 bases from V and 0 bases from J, with 13 bases in between. CDR3 protein: CASIRQSSSYEQYF. CDR3 bases: TGCGCCAGCATTAGACAGTCGAGCTCCTACGAGCAGTACTTC.

The chain couples TRBV19 to TRBJ2-7, with D tentatively TRBD2 (6 bases). Germline CDR1 and CDR2: LNHDA and SQIVND (reference sequence). There are 14 residues in the CDR3. This CDR3 reads CASKGAGILGEQYF. In nucleotides, the CDR3 is TGTGCTTCTAAAGGGGCGGGAATTTTGGGCGAGCAGTACTTC.

The chain is built from TRBV30 and TRBJ2-7, with 9 positions matching TRBD2. Germline CDR1 and CDR2: GTSNPN and SVGIG (reference sequence). The CDR3 has 14 residues. V dropped 1 base and J dropped 3; count of bases not matched to a gene: 4. The CDR3 region has the DNA TGTGCCTGGAGTGCGGGACTAGCTAGCTACGAGCAGTACTTC. Encoded protein: CAWSAGLASYEQYF.

The genes are TRBV18 and TRBJ2-1; D is perhaps TRBD1 (6 bases). V lost 3 bases to trimming and J lost 3 bases, with 9 bases between them. This CDR3 is 14 amino acids long. Germline values: CDR1 KGHSH, CDR2 LQKENI. The CDR3 bases are TGTGCCAGCTCACCCCCGACAGGCTACAATGAGCAGTTCTTC. Amino acids: CASSPPTGYNEQFF. Full variable domain (missing parts from reference TRBV18 and TRBJ2-1): NAGVMQNPRHLVRRRGQEARLRCSPMKGHSHVYWYRQLPEEGLKFMVYLQKENIIDESGMPKERFSAEFPKEGPSILRIQQVVRGDSAAYFCASSPPTGYNEQFFGPGTRLTVL.

The CDR3 nucleotides are TGTGCCAGCAGCCAAGACGACGCTAGCAGTACCATATATTTT. The encoded protein is CASSQDDASSTIYF. The chain recombines TRBV4-2 with TRBJ1-3, with D hard to call. CDR3 size: 14 residues. Trimming shortened V by 0 bases and J by 10 bases, and 13 bases separated the two germline ends. CDR1 is LGHNA, CDR2 YNFKEQ, per germline.

The chain recombines TRBV7-9 with TRBJ2-1, with 10 bases matching TRBD2. There are 18 residues in the CDR3. Germline V gene data show CDR1 as SEHNR and CDR2 as FQNEAQ (reference sequence). The V and J ends lost 4 bases and 14 bases, in that order; junction bases with no gene match: 23. The CDR3 nucleotides read TGTGCCAGCAGCTCACCAGAGTCTACTAGCGGGATTCCCCCGGAGGAGTTCTTC. It encodes CASSSPESTSGIPPEEFF. The variable domain in full, with the rest retrieved from reference TRBV7-9 and TRBJ2-1, is DTGVSQNPRHKITKRGQNVTFRCDPISEHNRLYWYRQTLGQGPEFLTYFQNEAQLEKSRLLSDRFSAERPKGSFSTLEIQRTEQGDSAMYLCASSSPESTSGIPPEEFFGPGTRLTVL.

The chain employs TRBV30 and TRBJ1-1; 7 positions match TRBD1. This CDR3 is 13 amino acids long. Germline values: CDR1 GTSNPN, CDR2 SVGIG (reference sequence). V shed 4 bases, J shed 1 base, and the junction held 3 bases outside the gene matches. Here the CDR3 DNA reads TGTGCCTGGACTGGACAGGCGAACACTGAAGCTTTCTTT. Amino acid sequence: CAWTGQANTEAFF.

This chain uses TRBV10-3 with TRBJ1-4; tentatively, D is TRBD1 (5 bases). V was trimmed by 0 bases and J by 7 bases, leaving 9 bases between them. The CDR3 runs to 14 residues. The V gene's germline CDR1 is ENHRY and CDR2 SYGVKD. The CDR3 region has the DNA TGTGCCATCAGTGAGTCGTCGGGGGTTGAAAAACTGTTTTTT. The encoded protein is CAISESSGVEKLFF.

DNA for the CDR3: TGTGCCAGCAGTGAACATAGCGGCGGTAGGCAGTTCTTC. Its translation is CASSEHSGGRQFF. The chain uses TRBV25-1 and TRBJ2-1, with D possibly being TRBD2 (6 bases). From germline, CDR1 is MGHDK and CDR2 SYGVNS. There are 13 residues in the CDR3. Trimming removed 2 bases from V and 12 bases from J, with 14 bases in between.